This TCR beta chain was recorded in a study of T-cell memory formation after mild COVID-19. This clonotype appeared a few times. Its antigen remains unidentified. The study, taken as a whole, reports: CD4/CD8 balance characterized clones contracting day 15 to 85, and CD4+ skew characterized later expanders. The main location of contracting CD4+ clones was CM and EM, and that of contracting CD8+ clones was EMRA. The study detected some responding clones in pre-infection memory, suggesting cross-reactive memory joined. Second-wave clones that peaked on day 37 lacked confirmed SARS-CoV-2 specificity.

TCRdb reprocessed the 5' RACE reads via MiXCR and lists one record per CDR3 protein. The sample has about 440,000 distinct CDR3 sequences; around 19% are singletons. Germline values: CDR1 SEHNR, CDR2 FQNEAQ (reference sequence). Trimming left V 5 bases short and J 2 bases short, with 5 bases between. The CDR3 runs 12 residues. The source is an adult woman who had mild COVID-19 (a few samples of this study predate the infection). Cell type and time point are not known. V is TRBV7-9 and J is TRBJ2-3, with D unresolved. Sequencing was done on a sample of PBMCs or a T cell subset sorted from them (not recorded which). The chain's CDR3 is CASSRFTDTQYF. In nucleotides, the CDR3 is TGTGCCAGCAGCAGATTCACAGATACGCAGTATTTT. Using reference TRBV7-9 and TRBJ2-3 for the parts outside the CDR3, the full variable domain is DTGVSQNPRHKITKRGQNVTFRCDPISEHNRLYWYRQTLGQGPEFLTYFQNEAQLEKSRLLSDRFSAERPKGSFSTLEIQRTEQGDSAMYLCASSRFTDTQYFGPGTRLTVL.